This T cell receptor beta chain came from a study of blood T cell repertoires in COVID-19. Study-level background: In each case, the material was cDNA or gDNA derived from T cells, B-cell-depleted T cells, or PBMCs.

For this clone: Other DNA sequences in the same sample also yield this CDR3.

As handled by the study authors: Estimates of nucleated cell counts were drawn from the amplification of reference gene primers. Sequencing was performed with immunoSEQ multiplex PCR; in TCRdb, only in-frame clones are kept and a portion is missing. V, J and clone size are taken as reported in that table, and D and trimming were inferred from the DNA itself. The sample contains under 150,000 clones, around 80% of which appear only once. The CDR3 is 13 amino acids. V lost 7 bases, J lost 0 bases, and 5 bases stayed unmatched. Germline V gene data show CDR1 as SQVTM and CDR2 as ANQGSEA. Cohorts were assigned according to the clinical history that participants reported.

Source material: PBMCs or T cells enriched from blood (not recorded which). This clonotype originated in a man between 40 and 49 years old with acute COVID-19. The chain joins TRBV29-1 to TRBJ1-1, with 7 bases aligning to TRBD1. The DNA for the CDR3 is TGCAGCGCGAGACAGGGCTTGAACACTGAAGCTTTCTTT. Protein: CSARQGLNTEAFF.